This T cell receptor beta chain originates from a study of blood T cell repertoires in COVID-19. Using immunoSEQ multiplex PCR, the repertoire was profiled, and TCRdb retains in-frame clones only, with some absent. The table records 170,000 or so clones, 80% to 90% of them present only once. Germline assignment: CDR1 MGHRA and CDR2 YSYEKL. This CDR3 spans 16 amino acids. Trimming took 3 bases from V and 5 from J; bases not matched to a gene: 13. The source is a woman in her late teens or twenties who had recovered from COVID-19. Sequenced material: peripheral blood. The rearrangement joins TRBV4-1 to TRBJ2-7; 7 bases agree with TRBD1. The CDR3 loop reads CASSHLFTGVEDEQYF. The CDR3 bases are TGCGCCAGCAGCCATCTCTTCACAGGGGTTGAGGACGAGCAGTACTTC.